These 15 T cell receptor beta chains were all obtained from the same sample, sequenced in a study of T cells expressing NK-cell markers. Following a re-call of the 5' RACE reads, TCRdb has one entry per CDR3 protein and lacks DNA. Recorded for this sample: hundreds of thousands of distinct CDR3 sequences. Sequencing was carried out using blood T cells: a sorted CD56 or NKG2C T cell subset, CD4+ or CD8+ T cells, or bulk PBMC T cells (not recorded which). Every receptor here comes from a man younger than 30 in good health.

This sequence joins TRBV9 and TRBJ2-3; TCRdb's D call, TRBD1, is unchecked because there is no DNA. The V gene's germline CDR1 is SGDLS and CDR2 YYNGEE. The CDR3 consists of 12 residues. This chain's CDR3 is CASSARLDTQYF.

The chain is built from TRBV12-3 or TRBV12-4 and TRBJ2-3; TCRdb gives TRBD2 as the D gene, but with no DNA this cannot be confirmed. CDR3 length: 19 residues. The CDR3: CASSLAVPSGSLRTDTQYF.

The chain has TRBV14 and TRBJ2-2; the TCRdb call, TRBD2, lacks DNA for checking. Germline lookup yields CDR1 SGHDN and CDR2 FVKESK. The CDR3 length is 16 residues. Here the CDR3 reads CASSPPSGSYTGELFF.

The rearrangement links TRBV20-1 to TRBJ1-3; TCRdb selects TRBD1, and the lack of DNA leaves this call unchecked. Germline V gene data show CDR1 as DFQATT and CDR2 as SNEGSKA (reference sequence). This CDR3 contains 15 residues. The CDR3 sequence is CSAPDGTRSGNTIYF.

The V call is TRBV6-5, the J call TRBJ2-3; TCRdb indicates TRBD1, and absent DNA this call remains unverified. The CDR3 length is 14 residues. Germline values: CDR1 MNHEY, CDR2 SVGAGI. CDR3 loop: CASSYSRAVDTQYF.

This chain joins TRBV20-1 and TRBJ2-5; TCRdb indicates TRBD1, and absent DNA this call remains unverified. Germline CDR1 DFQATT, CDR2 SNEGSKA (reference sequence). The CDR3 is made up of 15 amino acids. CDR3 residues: CSAHFTGIGQETQYF.

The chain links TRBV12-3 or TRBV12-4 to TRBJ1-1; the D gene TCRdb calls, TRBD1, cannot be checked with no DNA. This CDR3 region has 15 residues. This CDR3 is CASSLRSRGDTEAFF.

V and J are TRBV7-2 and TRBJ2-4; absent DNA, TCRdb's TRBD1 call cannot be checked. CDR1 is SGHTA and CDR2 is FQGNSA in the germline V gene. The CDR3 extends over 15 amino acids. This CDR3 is CASSLVSQGKNIQYF.

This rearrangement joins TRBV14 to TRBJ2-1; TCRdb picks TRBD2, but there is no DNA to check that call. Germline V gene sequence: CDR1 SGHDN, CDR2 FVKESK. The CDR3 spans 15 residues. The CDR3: CASSETGLAGVEQFF.

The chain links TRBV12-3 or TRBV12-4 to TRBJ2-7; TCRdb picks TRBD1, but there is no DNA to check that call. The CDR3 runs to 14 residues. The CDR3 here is CASRPGQNLGEQYF.

Here the CDR3 reads CASCKGTAWETQYF. The chain recombines TRBV12-3 or TRBV12-4 with TRBJ2-5; there is no DNA to check the TCRdb D call of TRBD1. The CDR3 contains 14 residues.

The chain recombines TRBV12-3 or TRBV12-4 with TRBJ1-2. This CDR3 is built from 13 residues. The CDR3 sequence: CASKRGPQGGYTF.

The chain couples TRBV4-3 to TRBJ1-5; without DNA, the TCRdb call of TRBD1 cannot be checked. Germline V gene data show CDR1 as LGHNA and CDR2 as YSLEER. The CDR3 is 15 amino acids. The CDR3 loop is CASSQDSGGNQPQHF.

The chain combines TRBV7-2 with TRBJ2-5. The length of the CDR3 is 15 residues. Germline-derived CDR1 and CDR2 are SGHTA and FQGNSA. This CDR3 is CASSSLGRPRETQYF.

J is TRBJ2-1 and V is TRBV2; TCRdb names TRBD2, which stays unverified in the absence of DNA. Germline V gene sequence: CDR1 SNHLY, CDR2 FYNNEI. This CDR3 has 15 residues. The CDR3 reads CASTGLAGGYNEQFF.